This TCR beta chain comes out of a study of Graves' ophthalmopathy and Graves' hyperthyroidism. The CDR3 runs 16 residues. Germline CDR1 reads SGDLS; CDR2 reads YYNGEE. Trimming pared 0 bases from V and 3 bases from J, leaving 12 bases between. As the template, RNA transcripts were used to amplify TCR beta CDR3 regions. HTBI primers were used in a first-round RT-PCR, which preceded a second-round multiplex PCR. Each CDR3 protein is one row after TCRdb ran MiXCR on the multiplex PCR reads. This sample yields over 650,000 distinct CDR3 sequences, of which roughly 39% are seen a single time; roughly 3.5% belongs to the top ten. This clonotype occurred a few times.

Specimen: peripheral blood. The receptor was derived from an adult man with Graves' ophthalmopathy. The chain employs TRBV9 and TRBJ2-2; D is possibly TRBD2 (6 bases). The CDR3 region is CASSVGGGLDTGELFF. Here the CDR3 DNA reads TGTGCCAGCAGCGTAGGAGGAGGGCTAGACACCGGGGAGCTGTTTTTT. Based on the CDR3 plus reference TRBV9 and TRBJ2-2, the full variable domain is DSGVTQTPKHLITATGQRVTLRCSPRSGDLSVYWYQQSLDQGLQFLIQYYNGEERAKGNILERFSAQQFPDLHSELNLSSLELGDSALYFCASSVGGGLDTGELFFGEGSRLTVL.